These 26 T cell receptor beta chains came from one sample sequenced in a study of blood T cell repertoires in COVID-19. Data came from immunoSEQ multiplex PCR; TCRdb stores just in-frame clones and leaves some out. The sample contains 45,000 to 50,000 clones, around four fifths of which appear only once. The sequenced material came from peripheral blood. These receptors originate from a man aged 35 to 55 with acute or convalescent COVID-19.

The genes are TRBV6-2 or TRBV6-3 and TRBJ1-5, with D tentatively TRBD1 (5 bases). This CDR3 has 16 residues. The germline CDR1 and CDR2 sequences are MNHEY and SVGEGT. The V gene lost 0 bases and the J gene lost 6 bases, with 15 bases spanning the gap. The DNA for the CDR3 is TGTGCCAGCAGTTACTCGGGGGGACGGTCTAGTCAGCCCCAGCATTTT. It specifies CASSYSGGRSSQPQHF.

The gene calls are TRBV5-1 and TRBJ1-1; 10 bases align to TRBD1. The length of the CDR3 is 16 residues. Germline-derived CDR1 and CDR2 are SGHRS and YFSETQ. With V trimmed by 2 bases and J by 1 base, 5 bases remained unmatched. The CDR3 coding sequence is TGCGCCAGCAGCTTTGGGACAGGGGCGCGGAACACTGAAGCTTTCTTT. Protein product: CASSFGTGARNTEAFF.

The chain combines TRBV12-5 with TRBJ2-3; D unresolved. Germline-derived CDR1 and CDR2 are LGHNT and FRNRAP. This CDR3 contains 14 residues. The V end lost 0 bases, the J end lost 10 bases, and 14 bases lay between the germline ends. The DNA of the CDR3 is TGTGCTAGTGGTTTGGTACGCGGTAATTCGGCGCAGTATTTT. Translated, it gives CASGLVRGNSAQYF.

V usage is TRBV2 and J usage is TRBJ1-3; 8 bases are shared with TRBD1. CDR3 length: 14 residues. The germline gives CDR1 SNHLY, CDR2 FYNNEI. J was trimmed by 4 bases and V by 6 bases; bases with no gene match: 5. The CDR3 region is CASSEQGVGNTIYF. In DNA, the CDR3 is TGTGCCAGCAGCGAACAGGGGGTCGGAAACACCATATATTTT.

This chain joins TRBV15 and TRBJ1-3, with D tentatively TRBD1 (5 bases). The germline V and J ends were trimmed by 1 base and 0 bases, with 10 bases remaining between them. Germline V gene lookup returns CDR1 LNHNV and CDR2 YYDKDF (reference sequence). The CDR3 is 16 amino acids. For the CDR3, the DNA is TGTGCCACCAGCAGAGGAGACAGTTTCTCTGGAAACACCATATATTTT. This sequence encodes CATSRGDSFSGNTIYF.

V usage is TRBV6-5 and J usage is TRBJ1-2, with D perhaps matching TRBD1 (5 bases). Trimming left V 0 bases short and J 2 bases short, with 13 bases between. This CDR3 has 16 residues. The V gene's germline CDR1 is MNHEY and CDR2 SVGAGI. CDR3 coding DNA: TGTGCCAGCAGTTACTCCACACCGGGGGGGAACTATGGCTACACCTTC. Translation gives CASSYSTPGGNYGYTF.

The CDR3 DNA sequence: TGTGCCAGCTCGGACAGGGGGCGCCCCTACGAGCAGTACTTC. Amino acid sequence: CASSDRGRPYEQYF. The chain joins TRBV6-5 to TRBJ2-7; 11 bases are a match to TRBD1. The CDR3 runs 14 residues. Germline assignment: CDR1 MNHEY and CDR2 SVGAGI. The ends lost 8 bases at V and 2 bases at J; junction bases unmatched: 5.

The chain carries TRBV5-4 and TRBJ1-1; D is ambiguous. The CDR3 runs 12 residues. With 4 bases removed from V and 1 base from J, the gap between germline ends came to 5 bases. Germline V CDR1 and CDR2: SGHNT, YYREEE (reference sequence). The CDR3 sequence: CASSSKNTEAFF. In nucleotides, the CDR3 is TGTGCCAGCAGCAGCAAGAACACTGAAGCTTTCTTT. Complete variable domain (other parts from reference TRBV5-4 and TRBJ1-1): ETGVTQSPTHLIKTRGQQVTLRCSSQSGHNTVSWYQQALGQGPQFIFQYYREEENGRGNFPPRFSGLQFPNYSSELNVNALELDDSALYLCASSSKNTEAFFGQGTRLTVV.

The chain couples TRBV5-4 to TRBJ1-3; tentatively, D is TRBD1 (6 bases). Trimming removed 4 bases at V and 5 bases at J, with 10 bases between. The CDR3 loop spans 13 amino acids. The germline CDR1 and CDR2 sequences are SGHNT and YYREEE (reference sequence). The CDR3 sequence is CASSQGLRNTIYF. In nucleotides, the CDR3 is TGTGCCAGCAGCCAGGGGCTCAGAAACACCATATATTTT.

The chain links TRBV7-9 to TRBJ2-7, with 7 bases identical to TRBD1. V lost 2 bases, J lost 6 bases, and 7 bases stayed unmatched. CDR1 is SEHNR, CDR2 FQNEAQ, per germline (reference sequence). The CDR3 spans 14 residues. CDR3 residues: CASSLMGQSGEQYF. The CDR3, as DNA: TGTGCCAGCAGCTTAATGGGACAGAGTGGCGAGCAGTACTTC.

The J gene is TRBJ1-3, the V gene TRBV6-5, with D possibly being TRBD1 (5 bases). Trimming removed 2 bases from V and 6 bases from J, with 8 bases in between. Germline CDR1 is MNHEY and CDR2 is SVGAGI. The CDR3 covers 13 residues. Written as DNA, the CDR3 is TGTGCCAGCAGTTACCAGGGAACAAACACCATATATTTT. Its protein is CASSYQGTNTIYF.

The CDR3: CATSEGGGYGYTF. The DNA for the CDR3 is TGTGCCACCAGTGAGGGGGGAGGCTATGGCTACACCTTC. V is TRBV24-1 and J is TRBJ1-2; D may be TRBD1 (5 bases). There are 13 residues in the CDR3. Germline V CDR1 and CDR2: KGHDR, SFDVKD. V lost 4 bases, J lost 4 bases, and 9 bases lay in between.

This clone has a handful of counts. The J gene is TRBJ1-2, the V gene TRBV28; no definite D call. V dropped 3 bases and J dropped 2 bases, with 13 bases sitting between them. The germline gives CDR1 MDHEN, CDR2 SYDVKM. The CDR3 sequence is 15 residues long. The CDR3 protein is CASSLTLGGNYGYTF. CDR3 DNA: TGTGCCAGCAGTTTGACCCTTGGCGGGAACTATGGCTACACCTTC.

The genes are TRBV27 and TRBJ1-1; D is ambiguous. V lost 6 bases to trimming and J lost 3 bases, with 5 bases between them. The CDR3 has 11 residues. CDR1 MNHEY and CDR2 SMNVEV come from the germline V gene (reference sequence). The CDR3 nucleotides read TGTGCCAGCAGAGCCTACACTGAAGCTTTCTTT. As protein: CASRAYTEAFF.

The genes are TRBV28 and TRBJ2-3; tentatively, D is TRBD2 (7 bases). CDR3 length: 13 amino acids. The germline V gene encodes CDR1 MDHEN and CDR2 SYDVKM. The ends were cut back, 4 bases at V and 5 bases at J, with 10 bases in the middle. CDR3 in amino acids: CASSSGGGDTQYF. DNA for the CDR3: TGTGCCAGCAGTTCGGGGGGCGGAGATACGCAGTATTTT.

This clone is a singleton in its sample. The chain combines TRBV28 with TRBJ2-2; tentatively, D is TRBD1 (6 bases). With 2 bases removed from V and 5 bases from J, the gap between germline ends came to 12 bases. The CDR3 is made up of 15 amino acids. Germline assignment: CDR1 MDHEN and CDR2 SYDVKM. The CDR3 here is CASSLRQVRTGELFF. The CDR3 DNA sequence: TGTGCCAGCAGTTTACGACAGGTGCGAACCGGGGAGCTGTTTTTT.

CDR3 coding DNA: TGTGCCAGTACTCAGGGGGCGCAAACGACCCAGTACTTC. It specifies CASTQGAQTTQYF. This chain connects TRBV19 to TRBJ2-5, with 8 positions matching TRBD1. The CDR3 sequence is 13 residues long. Germline V gene data show CDR1 as LNHDA and CDR2 as SQIVND (reference sequence). Germline trimming cut 7 bases from V and 7 bases from J; bases unmatched to any gene: 8.

This clone was seen only a few times. The CDR3 DNA is TGTGCCAGCAGCTTACAGGGTCGAGACTACGAGCAGTACTTC. It is translated as CASSLQGRDYEQYF. The J gene is TRBJ2-7, the V gene TRBV7-2, with D perhaps matching TRBD1 (5 bases). CDR3 size: 14 residues. Germline assignment: CDR1 SGHTA and CDR2 FQGNSA. Trimming shortened V by 2 bases and J by 3 bases, and 11 bases separated the two germline ends. Full variable domain (missing parts from reference TRBV7-2 and TRBJ2-7): GAGVSQSPSNKVTEKGKDVELRCDPISGHTALYWYRQSLGQGLEFLIYFQGNSAPDKSGLPSDRFSAERTGGSVSTLTIQRTQQEDSAVYLCASSLQGRDYEQYFGPGTRLTVT.

Remarks on this clone: One junction end does not reproduce the germline sequence, and a read error may be involved. The CDR3 DNA reads as TGTGCCAGTAGTGTAGACGGAGGGCAGGGTGGCTACACCTTC. Its protein is CASSVDGGQGGYTF. J is TRBJ1-2 and V is TRBV19, with D perhaps TRBD1 (5 bases). This CDR3 comprises 14 residues. Germline V gene lookup returns CDR1 LNHDA and CDR2 SQIVND (reference sequence). The full variable domain, rest sourced from reference TRBV19 and TRBJ1-2, is DGGITQSPKYLFRKEGQNVTLSCEQNLNHDAMYWYRQDPGQGLRLIYYSQIVNDFQKGDIAEGYSVSREKKESFPLTVTSAQKNPTAFYLCASSVDGGQGGYTFGSGTRLTVV.

This chain joins TRBV3-1 (or the pseudogene TRBV3-2) and TRBJ2-5, with 7 bases fitting TRBD2. The CDR3 covers 16 residues. V shed 3 bases and J 5 bases; nucleotides not matched to a gene: 12. The V gene's germline CDR1 is LGHDT and CDR2 YNNKEL (reference sequence). The CDR3 DNA follows: TGTGCCAGCAGCCAGGGGGGGAGCGGGGAGATGGAGACCCAGTACTTC. Translating it yields CASSQGGSGEMETQYF.

The CDR3 loop is CASSFAGPDQPQHF. The CDR3 coding sequence is TGCGCCAGCAGCTTTGCGGGACCGGATCAGCCCCAGCATTTT. This chain joins TRBV5-1 and TRBJ1-5; maybe TRBD1 (5 bases). The CDR3 spans 14 residues. V lost 2 bases, J lost 5 bases, and 11 bases lay in between. Germline V lookup: CDR1 SGHRS, CDR2 YFSETQ.

J is TRBJ2-3 and V is TRBV28, with a weak D call TRBD2 (7 bases). From germline, CDR1 is MDHEN and CDR2 SYDVKM. The CDR3 covers 18 residues. V lost 5 bases, J lost 0 bases, and 21 bases lay in between. In DNA form, the CDR3 reads TGTGCCAGCAGTGACCTAGGGGGGGCCCCCTCTAGCACAGATACGCAGTATTTT. Its protein is CASSDLGGAPSSTDTQYF.

J is TRBJ1-6 and V is TRBV5-1; D gene ambiguous. V was shortened by 1 base and J by 0 bases, with 8 bases between the two germline ends. Germline loops: CDR1 SGHRS, CDR2 YFSETQ. The CDR3 sequence is 16 residues long. The CDR3 is CASSLTVSSYNSPLHF. The CDR3 nucleotides are TGCGCCAGCAGCTTGACCGTTAGCTCCTATAATTCACCCCTCCACTTT.

This chain uses TRBV7-8 with TRBJ2-7; D is possibly TRBD2 (5 bases). The V end was cut by 6 bases, the J end by 2 bases, with 11 bases between. The CDR3 spans 13 residues. CDR1 SGHVS and CDR2 FQNEAQ come from the germline V gene. For the CDR3, the DNA is TGTGCCAGCAGAAAGACCGGGGCCTACGAGCAGTACTTC. This encodes CASRKTGAYEQYF.

Points on this clone: The sample contains more than one DNA sequence encoding this CDR3. The chain carries TRBV15 and TRBJ1-2; D perhaps matches TRBD1 (5 bases). V lost 1 base and J lost 4, with 7 bases in between. The CDR3 spans 13 residues. Germline assignment: CDR1 LNHNV and CDR2 YYDKDF (reference sequence). The CDR3 sequence: CATSRGQSYGYTF. In nucleotides, the CDR3 is TGTGCCACCAGCAGAGGACAGAGCTATGGCTACACCTTC.

Comments on this clone: It is unclear where the CDR3 begins or ends on the DNA, so no DNA is shown, and the CDR3 is as TCRdb lists it. The chain couples TRBV10-2 to TRBJ1-4; no DNA check was done on the table's D call, TRBD1. The CDR3 region is 14 residues in length, termini included. The V gene's germline CDR1 is WSHSY and CDR2 SAAADI. This CDR3 is CASSSGQGSEKLFF.